The source of this TCR beta chain is a study of T cell repertoires in cytomegalovirus infection. Study context: Recently described HLA-C-restricted plus well-studied HLA-B-restricted CMV epitopes were used. Public TCR beta signatures provided an indication of both CMV infection and a matching HLA type.

The CDR3 is made up of 15 amino acids. V shed 5 bases and J shed 1 base, with 12 bases lying between them. Germline V CDR1 and CDR2: SGHVS, FNYEAQ. TCRdb recomputed calls from the reads with MiXCR, one row per CDR3 protein. The sample lists about 900,000 distinct CDR3 sequences, roughly a third occurring once. Points from the study as a whole: Accumulated public TCR beta family frequency recognized individuals carrying CMV together with the relevant HLA.

This clonotype appeared a few times. The antigen is undetermined. This clonotype was obtained from a human donor in good health (CMV status not recorded). Some clones in this sample may be carry-over from other donors' samples. Here the sequenced sample was cultured CD8+ T cells from PBMCs, taken from culture after CMV antigen stimulation. The chain employs TRBV7-6 and TRBJ2-1; no firm D call. In nucleotides, the CDR3 is TGTGCCAGCAGCCCCAGGCCCCATTCCTACAATGAGCAGTTCTTC. Its protein product is CASSPRPHSYNEQFF.